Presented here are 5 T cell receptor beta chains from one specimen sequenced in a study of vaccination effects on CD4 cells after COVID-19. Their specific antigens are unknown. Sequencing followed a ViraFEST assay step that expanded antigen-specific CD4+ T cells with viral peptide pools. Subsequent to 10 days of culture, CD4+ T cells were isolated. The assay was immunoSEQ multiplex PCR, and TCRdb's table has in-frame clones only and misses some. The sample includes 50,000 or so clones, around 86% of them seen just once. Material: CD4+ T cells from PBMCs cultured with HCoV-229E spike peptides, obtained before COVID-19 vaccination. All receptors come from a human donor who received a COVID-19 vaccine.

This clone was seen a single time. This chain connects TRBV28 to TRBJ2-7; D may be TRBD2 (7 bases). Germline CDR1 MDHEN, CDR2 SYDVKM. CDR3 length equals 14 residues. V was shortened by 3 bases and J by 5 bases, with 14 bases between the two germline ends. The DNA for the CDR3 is TGTGCCAGCAGTTTGGGGGGGGCCAGGAACGAGCAGTACGTC. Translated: CASSLGGARNEQYV.

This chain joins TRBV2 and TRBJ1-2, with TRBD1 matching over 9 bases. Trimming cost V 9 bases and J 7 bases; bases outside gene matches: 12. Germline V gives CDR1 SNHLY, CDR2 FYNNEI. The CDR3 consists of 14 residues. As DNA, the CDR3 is TGTGCCAGTTGGGGAAGCGGGGACAGGGCTGGCTACACCTTC. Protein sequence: CASWGSGDRAGYTF.

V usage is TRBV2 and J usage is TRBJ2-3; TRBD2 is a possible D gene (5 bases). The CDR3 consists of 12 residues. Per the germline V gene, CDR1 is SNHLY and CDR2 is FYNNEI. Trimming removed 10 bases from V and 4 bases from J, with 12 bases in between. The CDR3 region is CATADGADTQYF. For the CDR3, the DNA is TGTGCCACCGCGGACGGGGCAGATACGCAGTATTTT.

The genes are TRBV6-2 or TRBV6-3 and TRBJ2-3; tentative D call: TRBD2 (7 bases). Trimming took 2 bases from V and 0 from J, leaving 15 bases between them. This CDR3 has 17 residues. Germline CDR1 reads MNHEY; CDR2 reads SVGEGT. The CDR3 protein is CASSYRSGGLSTDTQYF. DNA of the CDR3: TGTGCCAGCAGTTACCGATCGGGGGGCCTTAGCACAGATACGCAGTATTTT.

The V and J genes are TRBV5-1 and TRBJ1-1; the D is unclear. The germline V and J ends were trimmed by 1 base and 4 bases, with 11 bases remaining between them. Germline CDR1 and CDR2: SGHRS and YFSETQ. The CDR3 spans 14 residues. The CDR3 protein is CASSLWQSGTEAFF. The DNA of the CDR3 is TGCGCCAGCAGCTTGTGGCAGTCAGGCACTGAAGCTTTCTTT.